The 29 T cell receptor beta chains below come from one sample, sequenced in a study of regulatory T cells in long-lasting Graves disease. Time point in this sample: newly diagnosed GD, antithyroid drugs for less than 3 months. PBMCs were the source of the RNA used for TCR sequencing. The TCR beta library used iRepertoire HTBI primers with Arm-PCR amplification of CDR3. MiXCR was run by TCRdb on the multiplex PCR reads, yielding one entry per CDR3 protein. The sample has 550,000 or so distinct CDR3 sequences; around 13% are singletons. These sequences were also reported in another study, on T cells in Graves' hyperthyroidism and ophthalmopathy.

Here the sequenced sample was peripheral blood mononuclear cells (PBMCs), taken at new diagnosis, from a patient treated with antithyroid drugs. The receptors derive from a woman under 40 with Graves disease.

This clonotype appeared many times. V gene TRBV6-5 combines with J gene TRBJ2-7; D perhaps matches TRBD2 (5 bases). Germline values: CDR1 MNHEY, CDR2 SVGAGI. V lost 2 bases and J lost 0, with 11 bases in between. The CDR3 length is 15 residues. The CDR3 protein is CASSYGGLSSYEQYF. The DNA of the CDR3 is TGTGCCAGCAGTTACGGAGGATTAAGCTCCTACGAGCAGTACTTC.

The V and J genes are TRBV7-9 and TRBJ2-1, with 10 bases matching TRBD2. The V and J ends lost 8 bases and 7 bases, in that order; junction bases with no gene match: 8. The CDR3 sequence is 14 residues long. The V gene's germline CDR1 is SEHNR and CDR2 FQNEAQ (reference sequence). In nucleotides, the CDR3 is TGTGCCAGCCGGCTAACAGCGGGAGGGAATGAGCAGTTCTTC. Encoded protein: CASRLTAGGNEQFF.

At least ten counts were recorded for this clonotype. The gene calls are TRBV30 and TRBJ2-7; 9 bases are shared with TRBD1. This CDR3 comprises 16 residues. The V and J ends lost 3 bases and 4 bases, in that order; junction bases with no gene match: 13. Germline V gives CDR1 GTSNPN, CDR2 SVGIG (reference sequence). This CDR3 reads CAWRNTPGQGKYEQYF. CDR3 nucleotide sequence: TGTGCCTGGAGGAATACCCCGGGACAGGGAAAGTACGAGCAGTACTTC.

The chain is built from TRBV7-2 and TRBJ2-7; D not certain. This CDR3 has 14 amino acids. Between the trimmed V and J ends, which lost 1 base and 7 bases, there was a span of 14 bases. CDR1 and CDR2 from the germline V gene are SGHTA and FQGNSA. CDR3 coding DNA: TGTGCCAGCAGCTTAGATTTTCCCCCGAGGGAGCAGTACTTC. It is translated as CASSLDFPPREQYF.

This clonotype was observed many times. This sequence joins TRBV6-1 and TRBJ1-1; D is uncertain. The V and J ends lost 0 bases and 6 bases respectively, with 11 bases between them. Per germline, CDR1 MNHNS and CDR2 SASEGT. The CDR3 is made up of 14 amino acids. Here the CDR3 reads CASSEASRIPEAFF. The CDR3 DNA reads TGTGCCAGCAGTGAAGCGTCGAGGATCCCTGAAGCTTTCTTT.

This clonotype occurred many times. This chain joins TRBV2 and TRBJ2-7; D is uncertain. The CDR3 is made up of 12 amino acids. The V end was cut by 6 bases, the J end by 4 bases, with 10 bases between. Per germline, CDR1 SNHLY and CDR2 FYNNEI. CDR3 sequence: CASSTAEYEQYF. The CDR3 nucleotides read TGTGCCAGCAGCACAGCAGAATACGAGCAGTACTTC.

This clonotype was recorded a few times. The chain employs TRBV12-5 and TRBJ1-1, with D tentatively TRBD1 (6 bases). This CDR3 contains 16 residues. Trimming pared 3 bases from V and 0 bases from J, leaving 14 bases between. Germline assignment: CDR1 LGHNT and CDR2 FRNRAP. The CDR3 is CASGFSPGGLNTEAFF. The DNA of the CDR3 is TGTGCTAGTGGTTTCTCCCCGGGGGGCCTGAACACTGAAGCTTTCTTT.

The chain combines TRBV9 with TRBJ2-3; TRBD2 matches 9 bases. This CDR3 comprises 14 residues. With 3 bases clipped from V and 5 bases from J, the junction kept 4 bases outside the gene matches. Germline V gene lookup returns CDR1 SGDLS and CDR2 YYNGEE. For the CDR3, the DNA is TGTGCCAGCAGCGCTGGACTAGCGTTAGATACGCAGTATTTT. As protein: CASSAGLALDTQYF.

This clonotype turned up a few times. V and J are TRBV2 and TRBJ1-6, with a weak D call TRBD1 (5 bases). The CDR3 length is 15 residues. The ends were cut back, 4 bases at V and 8 bases at J, with 15 bases in the middle. Per germline, CDR1 SNHLY and CDR2 FYNNEI. Here the CDR3 DNA reads TGTGCCAGCAGTGTACCGGGACGGCTCGATTCACCCCTCCACTTT. Its protein product is CASSVPGRLDSPLHF.

A few counts support this clonotype. This rearrangement joins TRBV19 to TRBJ2-3; 10 nucleotides align to TRBD2. V was clipped by 5 bases and J by 4 bases; unmatched bases: 6. CDR3 length equals 15 residues. The germline CDR1 and CDR2 sequences are LNHDA and SQIVND (reference sequence). CDR3 bases: TGTGCCAGTAGTGTAGCGGGAGGAGGATCAGATACGCAGTATTTT. Protein sequence: CASSVAGGGSDTQYF.

In this sample, this clonotype turned up many times. The rearrangement uses TRBV25-1 and TRBJ1-4; 7 nucleotides match TRBD1. Per the germline V gene, CDR1 is MGHDK and CDR2 is SYGVNS. Trimming removed 3 bases from V and 7 bases from J; junction bases left unmatched: 8. This CDR3 is 15 amino acids long. For the CDR3, the DNA is TGTGCCAGCAGTGATAACAGGGGAATCGGTGAAAAACTGTTTTTT. Protein sequence: CASSDNRGIGEKLFF.

This clonotype came up many times. V and J are TRBV19 and TRBJ1-5; 7 nucleotides line up with TRBD1. Trimming at V came to 3 bases and at J to 5 bases, leaving 10 bases not matched to a gene. From germline, CDR1 is LNHDA and CDR2 SQIVND (reference sequence). This CDR3 is 16 amino acids long. The CDR3 region is CASSIGQGVSHQPQHF. CDR3 nucleotide sequence: TGTGCCAGTAGTATTGGGCAGGGGGTCTCCCATCAGCCCCAGCATTTT.

This clonotype was found many times. V is TRBV20-1 and J is TRBJ1-1, with TRBD1 matching 7 bases. J was trimmed by 6 bases and V by 7 bases; bases with no gene match: 14. This CDR3 is built from 14 residues. Germline assignment: CDR1 DFQATT and CDR2 SNEGSKA (reference sequence). The CDR3 reads CSGGLGLDRAEAFF. CDR3 sequence (DNA): TGCAGTGGCGGATTGGGGTTAGACAGGGCTGAAGCTTTCTTT.

The rearrangement links TRBV19 to TRBJ2-5; D is undetermined. In germline, CDR1 is LNHDA, CDR2 SQIVND (reference sequence). Trimming removed 1 base at V and 4 bases at J, with 4 bases between. This CDR3 has 12 residues. CDR3 region: CASSIAGETQYF. Written as DNA, the CDR3 is TGTGCCAGTAGTATAGCAGGAGAGACCCAGTACTTC. Full variable domain (rest looked up from reference TRBV19 and TRBJ2-5): DGGITQSPKYLFRKEGQNVTLSCEQNLNHDAMYWYRQDPGQGLRLIYYSQIVNDFQKGDIAEGYSVSREKKESFPLTVTSAQKNPTAFYLCASSIAGETQYFGPGTRLLVL.

This clonotype has ten or more counts. In DNA form, the CDR3 reads TGTGCCAGCAGCCCCGCCGGGACTAACAACAATGAGCAGTTCTTC. Residues: CASSPAGTNNNEQFF. The gene calls are TRBV7-2 and TRBJ2-1; 7 nucleotides agree with TRBD2. The CDR3 sequence is 15 residues long. The V gene's germline CDR1 is SGHTA and CDR2 FQGNSA. The V segment lost 5 bases and the J segment 5 bases; nucleotides outside the gene matches: 9.

The table lists this clonotype with many counts. The chain carries TRBV14 and TRBJ2-5; TRBD2 might be the D (5 bases). Trimming pared 4 bases from V and 2 bases from J, leaving 26 bases between. This CDR3 region has 19 residues. Germline CDR1 is SGHDN and CDR2 is FVKESK. The CDR3 reads CASSRWTAAKCRPQETQYF. The CDR3 nucleotides are TGTGCCAGCAGCCGGTGGACTGCCGCTAAATGCCGGCCGCAAGAGACCCAGTACTTC.

CDR3 amino acids: CSARDPTFRGRGADTQYF. The CDR3 DNA reads as TGCAGTGCTAGAGACCCGACGTTTCGGGGGAGGGGAGCAGATACGCAGTATTTT. The chain employs TRBV20-1 and TRBJ2-3; 7 bases agree with TRBD2. The germline gives CDR1 DFQATT, CDR2 SNEGSKA (reference sequence). V shed 0 bases, J shed 4 bases, and the junction held 16 bases outside the gene matches. The CDR3 is 18 amino acids.

The J gene is TRBJ1-2, the V gene TRBV9; D not certain. The CDR3 is made up of 13 amino acids. Trimming pared 1 base from V and 7 bases from J, leaving 11 bases between. From germline, CDR1 is SGDLS and CDR2 YYNGEE. DNA of the CDR3: TGTGCCAGCAGCGTAAGTGTGATGGGTGGCTACACCTTC. Encoded protein: CASSVSVMGGYTF.

There are many counts of this clonotype. J is TRBJ2-2 and V is TRBV11-3; D possibly corresponds to TRBD1 (5 bases). The CDR3 contains 15 residues. The V end lost 2 bases, the J end lost 5 bases, and 12 bases lay between the germline ends. From germline, CDR1 is SGHNT and CDR2 YENEEA. CDR3: CASSLITQGTGELFF. For the CDR3, the DNA is TGTGCCAGCAGCTTAATAACCCAGGGAACCGGGGAGCTGTTTTTT.

The chain uses TRBV20-1 and TRBJ2-3; D is perhaps TRBD2 (6 bases). The V end was cut by 5 bases, the J end by 3 bases, with 9 bases between. The CDR3 is made up of 12 amino acids. Germline V lookup: CDR1 DFQATT, CDR2 SNEGSKA (reference sequence). The CDR3 protein is CSARDFTDTQYF. CDR3 nucleotides: TGCAGTGCTCGGGACTTTACAGATACGCAGTATTTT.

This clonotype was seen repeatedly, ten times or more. V gene TRBV6-1 combines with J gene TRBJ2-7; D call uncertain. Germline loops: CDR1 MNHNS, CDR2 SASEGT. This CDR3 region has 13 residues. Trimming shortened V by 7 bases and J by 6 bases, and 16 bases separated the two germline ends. The CDR3: CASTNVFYTEQYF. Written as DNA, the CDR3 is TGTGCCAGCACGAACGTTTTCTATACCGAGCAGTACTTC.

This clonotype was seen repeatedly, ten times or more. The chain links TRBV27 to TRBJ2-1; 11 bases are a match to TRBD1. The CDR3 spans 16 residues. Germline V gene sequence: CDR1 MNHEY, CDR2 SMNVEV (reference sequence). J gave up 5 bases and V 6 bases, and 9 bases lay outside the gene matches. CDR3: CASRATGTGGNNEQFF. As DNA, the CDR3 is TGTGCCAGCAGAGCCACCGGGACAGGGGGGAACAATGAGCAGTTCTTC.

This clonotype was counted ten times or more. This chain uses TRBV14 with TRBJ2-3, with 7 bases that match TRBD2. This CDR3 has 17 amino acids. The germline gives CDR1 SGHDN, CDR2 FVKESK. J lost 0 bases, V lost 4 bases, and 10 bases had no gene match. CDR3 protein: CASSPKGRAASTDTQYF. The CDR3, as DNA: TGTGCCAGCAGCCCCAAGGGGAGGGCGGCCAGCACAGATACGCAGTATTTT.

This clonotype has ten or more counts. CDR3 in DNA: TGCAGCGTTTCTGGGGGGGGTTACTTCAGCGGAGGAGAGACCCAGTACTTC. It yields the protein CSVSGGGYFSGGETQYF. The chain recombines TRBV29-1 with TRBJ2-5, with 7 positions matching TRBD2. The CDR3 consists of 17 residues. Losses at the gene ends were 5 bases for V and 4 bases for J; bases not matched to a gene: 19. Germline assignment: CDR1 SQVTM and CDR2 ANQGSEA.

The genes are TRBV12-3 or TRBV12-4 and TRBJ2-1; TRBD2 aligns across 11 bases. Germline trimming cut 2 bases from V and 7 bases from J; bases unmatched to any gene: 7. The CDR3 covers 16 residues. CDR3 nucleotides: TGTGCCAGCAGTTTAAGGGCTAGCGGGAGGAGAAATGAGCAGTTCTTC. Residues: CASSLRASGRRNEQFF.

The table lists this clonotype with a few counts. The chain has TRBV7-2 and TRBJ1-6, with 7 nucleotides matching TRBD1. CDR1 and CDR2 from the germline V gene are SGHTA and FQGNSA. The CDR3 length is 15 residues. The V and J ends lost 0 bases and 9 bases, in that order; junction bases with no gene match: 5. CDR3: CASSLAGTVSSPLHF. The CDR3 DNA follows: TGTGCCAGCAGCTTAGCCGGGACAGTTAGTTCACCCCTCCACTTT.

The sample holds many counts of this clonotype. The CDR3: CASSPFKADTQYF. The CDR3, as DNA: TGTGCCAGCTCACCATTCAAGGCAGATACGCAGTATTTT. J is TRBJ2-3 and V is TRBV18; D gene ambiguous. The V end was cut by 2 bases, the J end by 4 bases, with 7 bases between. The CDR3 runs 13 residues. CDR1 is KGHSH and CDR2 is LQKENI in the germline V gene.

This clonotype was recorded at least ten times. The rearrangement uses TRBV28 and TRBJ1-4; no reliable D call. This CDR3 region has 16 residues. Germline CDR1 MDHEN, CDR2 SYDVKM. V gave up 5 bases and J gave up 5 bases, with 18 bases separating them. CDR3 nucleotide sequence: TGTGCCAGCAGTACTTCTAAGGGAGGAGGCAATGAAAAACTGTTTTTT. Amino acid sequence: CASSTSKGGGNEKLFF.

This clonotype occurred many times. The rearrangement uses TRBV19 and TRBJ2-1, with 9 positions matching TRBD2. The germline gives CDR1 LNHDA, CDR2 SQIVND (reference sequence). CDR3 length: 20 amino acids. With 5 bases clipped from V and 3 bases from J, the junction kept 20 bases outside the gene matches. The CDR3 region is CASSAFWGASSGMHYNEQFF. DNA for the CDR3: TGTGCCAGTAGTGCCTTTTGGGGGGCGTCTAGCGGGATGCACTACAATGAGCAGTTCTTC.